The 10 T cell receptor beta chains reported below all come from one sample, sequenced in a study of T cells in Graves' hyperthyroidism and ophthalmopathy. TCR beta CDR3 regions were amplified from RNA. RT-PCR in the first round (using the HTBI primer set) targeted the TCR CDR3. From the multiplex PCR reads, TCRdb called clonotypes with MiXCR, one entry per CDR3 protein. The table records a few hundred thousand distinct CDR3 sequences, less than 25% of them present only once. The specimen sequenced was blood. These receptors came from a man aged 18 to 35 with Graves' hyperthyroidism.

Comment on this clonotype: Just one base apart from a much larger clone, this may be a read error. The V gene is TRBV28, the J gene TRBJ1-1, with D perhaps matching TRBD1 (5 bases). The CDR3 has 14 amino acids. CDR1 and CDR2 (germline): MDHEN, SYDVKM. The chain's CDR3 is CASSGGGLGTEACF. CDR3 bases: TGTGCCAGCAGCGGGGGAGGTTTGGGCACTGAAGCTTGCTTT.

V and J are TRBV27 and TRBJ2-7; 8 nucleotides line up with TRBD2. Trimming at V came to 6 bases and at J to 4 bases, leaving 8 bases not matched to a gene. CDR1 is MNHEY and CDR2 is SMNVEV in the germline V gene (reference sequence). The CDR3 runs 14 residues. Written as DNA, the CDR3 is TGTGCCAGCAGCTACGGGACTAGGGGTTACGAGCAGTACTTC. This translates into CASSYGTRGYEQYF.

The chain has TRBV2 and TRBJ1-6, with D possibly being TRBD1 (6 bases). CDR1 SNHLY and CDR2 FYNNEI come from the germline V gene. This CDR3 spans 14 amino acids. Between the trimmed V and J ends, which lost 4 bases and 7 bases, there was a span of 11 bases. The CDR3 spells CASSVAGANSPLHF. CDR3 sequence (DNA): TGTGCCAGCAGTGTGGCAGGGGCGAATTCACCCCTCCACTTT.

CDR3 protein: CASSEQAASGNTIYF. The CDR3 coding sequence is TGTGCCAGCAGTGAGCAGGCTGCGTCTGGAAACACCATATATTTT. The chain combines TRBV2 with TRBJ1-3; D is ambiguous. The CDR3 spans 15 residues. Trimming took 3 bases from V and 1 from J, leaving 10 bases between them. CDR1 and CDR2 from the germline V gene are SNHLY and FYNNEI.

This clonotype was seen ten or more times. The V gene is TRBV30, the J gene TRBJ1-5; unclear D gene. The length of the CDR3 is 14 residues. Between the trimmed V and J ends, which lost 2 bases and 6 bases, there was a span of 14 bases. The V gene's germline CDR1 is GTSNPN and CDR2 SVGIG (reference sequence). The CDR3 region has the DNA TGTGCCTGGAGTTGGGCCGATAGGGCTCAGCCCCAGCATTTT. It encodes CAWSWADRAQPQHF.

The table lists this clonotype with many counts. Because it lacks the conserved phenylalanine or tryptophan at the end, this CDR3 is likely a read error. The chain recombines TRBV28 with TRBJ1-2, with a possible D match to TRBD1 (6 bases). This CDR3 comprises 15 residues. Germline V gene data show CDR1 as MDHEN and CDR2 as SYDVKM. Deletions cut 6 bases from V and 2 bases from J, with 16 bases between. DNA for the CDR3: TGTGCCAGCAGAACGCAGGGGTTTCGGAACTATGGCTACACCCTC. It codes for CASRTQGFRNYGYTL.

This clonotype showed up many times. This chain connects TRBV13 to TRBJ1-2; D may be TRBD1 (5 bases). The CDR3 has 13 residues. Germline V gene data show CDR1 as PRHDT and CDR2 as FYEKMQ (reference sequence). The germline V and J ends were trimmed by 5 bases and 7 bases, with 14 bases remaining between them. The CDR3: CASSLPGVSGYTF. Written as DNA, the CDR3 is TGTGCCAGCAGCCTCCCGGGGGTCTCTGGCTACACCTTC.

This clonotype was picked up many times. The chain employs TRBV28 and TRBJ2-7; D unclear. This CDR3 is built from 12 residues. Deletions cut 5 bases from V and 6 bases from J, with 11 bases between. Germline CDR1 MDHEN, CDR2 SYDVKM. Here the CDR3 DNA reads TGTGCCAGCAGTCGGCCGCAGGTCGAGCAGTACTTC. Its protein is CASSRPQVEQYF.

This clonotype was recorded at least ten times. The genes are TRBV7-8 and TRBJ1-5, with 7 bases identical to TRBD1. Germline loops: CDR1 SGHVS, CDR2 FQNEAQ. Trimming removed 4 bases from V and 8 bases from J; junction bases left unmatched: 11. The CDR3 has 15 residues. CDR3 sequence reads: CASSSQRGRVEPQHF. In DNA, the CDR3 is TGTGCCAGCAGCTCCCAAAGGGGGCGAGTTGAGCCCCAGCATTTT.

This clonotype occurred many times. V and J are TRBV15 and TRBJ1-5; TRBD1 matches 9 bases. This CDR3 region has 14 residues. The J segment lost 6 bases and the V segment lost 6 bases, leaving 6 bases of the junction unmatched. From germline, CDR1 is LNHNV and CDR2 YYDKDF (reference sequence). The CDR3: CATSGGQGGQPQHF. The CDR3, as DNA: TGTGCCACCAGTGGGGGACAGGGCGGTCAGCCCCAGCATTTT. Based on the CDR3 plus reference TRBV15 and TRBJ1-5, the full variable domain is DAMVIQNPRYQVTQFGKPVTLSCSQTLNHNVMYWYQQKSSQAPKLLFHYYDKDFNNEADTPDNFQSRRPNTSFCFLDIRSPGLGDTAMYLCATSGGQGGQPQHFGDGTRLSIL.